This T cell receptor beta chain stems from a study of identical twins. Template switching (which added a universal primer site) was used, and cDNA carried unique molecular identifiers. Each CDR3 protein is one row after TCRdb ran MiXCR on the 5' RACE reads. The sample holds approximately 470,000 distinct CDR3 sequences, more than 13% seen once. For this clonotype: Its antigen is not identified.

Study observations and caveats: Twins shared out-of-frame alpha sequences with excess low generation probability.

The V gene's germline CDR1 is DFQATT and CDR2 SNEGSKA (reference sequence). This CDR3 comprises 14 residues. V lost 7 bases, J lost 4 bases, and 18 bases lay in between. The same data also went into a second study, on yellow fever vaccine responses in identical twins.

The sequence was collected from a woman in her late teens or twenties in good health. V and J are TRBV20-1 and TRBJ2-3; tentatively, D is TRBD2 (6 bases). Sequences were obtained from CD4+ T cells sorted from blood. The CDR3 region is CSVTGTPGPDTQYF. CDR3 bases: TGCAGTGTCACCGGGACTCCCGGTCCAGATACGCAGTATTTT.